A single sample is the source of the 7 T cell receptor beta chains below, sequenced in a study of tumor-infiltrating lymphocytes in glioblastoma multiforme. TCR beta libraries were built from RNA through three nested multiplex PCR rounds using modified ARM-PCR. TCRdb re-analysed the multiplex PCR reads in MiXCR, keeping a single row per CDR3 protein. The repertoire includes some 32,000 distinct CDR3 sequences, approximately 60% of them detected once, and roughly 31% sits in the top ten. Sequenced input: brain tumor tissue. The receptors shown here come from a male donor with glioblastoma.

As to this clonotype: Since no conserved phenylalanine or tryptophan closes the CDR3, a read error is the likely cause. Because the CDR3's place on the DNA is in doubt, the DNA is left out and the CDR3 is given as listed by TCRdb. The chain joins TRBV20-1 to TRBJ1-1; TRBD1 was called by the table and not checked on the DNA. CDR1 is DFQATT and CDR2 is SNEGSKA in the germline V gene (reference sequence). The CDR3 has 13 residues if both end residues are counted. The CDR3 loop reads CSAQGPANTESFS.

The sample holds a few counts of this clonotype. The chain recombines TRBV2 with TRBJ2-6; unclear D gene. In germline, CDR1 is SNHLY, CDR2 FYNNEI. V lost 10 bases to trimming and J lost 0 bases, with 16 bases between them. The CDR3 is 16 residues long. The CDR3 bases are TGTGCCACGGGCCTTCCTCCTAACTCTGGGGCCAACGTCCTGACTTTC. As protein: CATGLPPNSGANVLTF.

About this clonotype itself: An end of the junction does not agree with germline; a read error may underlie this. This chain connects TRBV12-3 or TRBV12-4 to TRBJ2-1; TRBD2 agrees at 11 bases. The CDR3 covers 16 residues. In nucleotides, the CDR3 is TGTGCCAGCGGTTTCCGGACTAGCGGGTCCTACAGTGAGCAGTTCTTC. This translates into CASGFRTSGSYSEQFF.

In its sample, this clonotype was seen many times. V gene TRBV12-3 or TRBV12-4 combines with J gene TRBJ1-2; 9 bases agree with TRBD1. V shed 5 bases, J shed 8 bases, and the junction held 6 bases outside the gene matches. This CDR3 region has 13 residues. CDR3: CASSRQGVGGYTF. DNA for the CDR3: TGTGCCAGCAGTAGACAGGGGGTAGGCGGCTACACCTTC.

Worth noting for this clonotype: The CDR3 carries no conserved terminal phenylalanine or tryptophan, so it likely arises from a read error. The chain joins TRBV29-1 to TRBJ2-7; tentatively, D is TRBD1 (5 bases). Germline CDR1 reads SQVTM; CDR2 reads ANQGSEA. The CDR3 is 15 amino acids. CDR3 protein: CSAEGLPGKTYEQYL. CDR3 nucleotide sequence: TGCAGCGCTGAAGGTTTGCCAGGGAAGACCTACGAGCAGTACCTC.

J is TRBJ1-1 and V is TRBV20-1, with 7 bases fitting TRBD1. With 0 bases clipped from V and 7 bases from J, the junction kept 8 bases outside the gene matches. The germline gives CDR1 DFQATT, CDR2 SNEGSKA (reference sequence). The length of the CDR3 is 14 residues. The CDR3, as DNA: TGCAGTGCTAGAGATCAGGGGGGCCCCGATGAAGCTTTCTTT. Translated, it gives CSARDQGGPDEAFF.

The sample holds many counts of this clonotype. The chain combines TRBV20-1 with TRBJ2-3; D ambiguous. Trimming cost V 0 bases and J 1 base, with 8 bases left between them. Germline V gene data show CDR1 as DFQATT and CDR2 as SNEGSKA (reference sequence). This CDR3 comprises 14 residues. CDR3 nucleotide sequence: TGCAGTGCTAGAGACAGAGTGGGCACAGATACGCAGTATTTT. Encoded protein: CSARDRVGTDTQYF.